Presented here are 14 T cell receptor beta chains from one specimen sequenced in a study of blood T cells in healthy people across ages. For the second PCR, which ran for about 7 to 11 cycles, a sample-barcoded 5' primer and a J-beta primer mix were used. From the 5' RACE reads, TCRdb called clonotypes with MiXCR, one entry per CDR3 protein. This table holds about 1,400,000 distinct CDR3 sequences, 42% found once. Sequencing was done on a sample of blood. The receptor set was obtained from a woman younger than 35 in good health.

The chain links TRBV7-9 to TRBJ2-1; 10 nucleotides align to TRBD2. The length of the CDR3 is 16 residues. Germline V gene sequence: CDR1 SEHNR, CDR2 FQNEAQ (reference sequence). V shed 1 base, J shed 7 bases, and the junction held 7 bases outside the gene matches. CDR3 coding DNA: TGTGCCAGCAGCTTAGTTCCTAGCGGGAGCGATAATGAGCAGTTCTTC. It yields the protein CASSLVPSGSDNEQFF. The whole variable domain, filled in from reference TRBV7-9 and TRBJ2-1, reads DTGVSQNPRHKITKRGQNVTFRCDPISEHNRLYWYRQTLGQGPEFLTYFQNEAQLEKSRLLSDRFSAERPKGSFSTLEIQRTEQGDSAMYLCASSLVPSGSDNEQFFGPGTRLTVL.

This sequence joins TRBV6-6 and TRBJ2-1, with a weak D call TRBD1 (5 bases). Germline loops: CDR1 MNHNY, CDR2 SVGAGI (reference sequence). This CDR3 region has 14 residues. Between the trimmed V and J ends, which lost 5 bases and 7 bases, there was a span of 15 bases. The CDR3 is CASSDLGVGNEQFF. The DNA for the CDR3 is TGTGCCAGCAGTGACCTAGGGGTAGGGAATGAGCAGTTCTTC.

This clonotype was observed many times. The rearrangement uses TRBV29-1 and TRBJ2-1; 8 positions agree with TRBD2. The CDR3 is made up of 15 amino acids. The trim removed 7 bases at V and 0 bases at J, leaving 8 bases unmatched. Per germline, CDR1 SQVTM and CDR2 ANQGSEA. CDR3 residues: CSGRGGLSSYNEQFF. The CDR3 nucleotides read TGCAGCGGTCGGGGGGGCCTCAGCTCCTACAATGAGCAGTTCTTC.

About this clonotype itself: One junction end does not reproduce the germline sequence, and a read error may be involved. The chain recombines TRBV6-1 with TRBJ1-2; D call uncertain. This CDR3 region has 12 residues. CDR1 MNHNS and CDR2 SASEGT come from the germline V gene. CDR3 DNA sequence: TGTGCCAGCAGTGCCCGGACGGGAGGCTTCACCTTC. It specifies CASSARTGGFTF.

This chain links TRBV7-9 with TRBJ1-1, with 7 positions matching TRBD1. This CDR3 contains 19 residues. With V trimmed by 1 base and J by 0 bases, 14 bases remained unmatched. Looked up from germline, CDR1 is SEHNR and CDR2 is FQNEAQ (reference sequence). The CDR3 is CASSLELWRAGGMNTEAFF. DNA for the CDR3: TGTGCCAGCAGCTTAGAGTTGTGGAGGGCAGGGGGAATGAACACTGAAGCTTTCTTT.

This clonotype has only a few counts. The chain's CDR3 is CSANSPGQEAFF. CDR3 nucleotide sequence: TGCAGTGCTAATTCCCCGGGACAAGAAGCTTTCTTT. This chain connects TRBV20-1 to TRBJ1-1, with a tentative D call TRBD1 (6 bases). Trimming took off 4 bases at V and 8 bases at J, with 14 bases between the two ends. The CDR3 loop spans 12 amino acids. Germline CDR1 is DFQATT and CDR2 is SNEGSKA (reference sequence).

V gene TRBV25-1 combines with J gene TRBJ2-7; D gene uncertain. Trimming stripped 10 bases from V and 0 bases from J, with 13 bases between. Germline V gene data show CDR1 as MGHDK and CDR2 as SYGVNS. The CDR3 is 13 amino acids. This chain's CDR3 is CATQPTNSYEQYF. The CDR3 nucleotides read TGTGCCACGCAGCCGACGAACTCCTACGAGCAGTACTTC.

This clonotype has a handful of counts. The chain carries TRBV20-1 and TRBJ2-3, with 8 nucleotides matching TRBD2. This CDR3 contains 18 residues. Germline CDR1 is DFQATT and CDR2 is SNEGSKA (reference sequence). Losses at the gene ends were 2 bases for V and 2 bases for J; bases not matched to a gene: 15. CDR3 nucleotide sequence: TGCAGTGCTAGACCTCTAGCGGGCCCGTGGAGAAACACAGATACGCAGTATTTT. Translated: CSARPLAGPWRNTDTQYF.

V is TRBV7-2 and J is TRBJ2-7; 10 positions agree with TRBD2. CDR3 size: 14 residues. Looked up from germline, CDR1 is SGHTA and CDR2 is FQGNSA. The trim removed 1 base at V and 7 bases at J, leaving 4 bases unmatched. The CDR3 region is CASSLVASGSEQYF. CDR3 coding DNA: TGTGCCAGCAGCTTAGTGGCTAGCGGGAGTGAGCAGTACTTC.

This clonotype was counted a few times. This chain links TRBV18 with TRBJ1-2; D is unclear. The germline V gene encodes CDR1 KGHSH and CDR2 LQKENI. Trimming removed 0 bases at V and 2 bases at J, with 7 bases between. The CDR3 totals 14 residues. The CDR3 loop is CASSPPAQNYGYTF. For the CDR3, the DNA is TGTGCCAGCTCACCACCGGCACAGAACTATGGCTACACCTTC.

The chain combines TRBV2 with TRBJ2-3; D gene unclear. The V end was cut by 3 bases, the J end by 0 bases, with 19 bases between. This CDR3 is built from 18 residues. Germline-derived CDR1 and CDR2 are SNHLY and FYNNEI. For the CDR3, the DNA is TGTGCCAGCAGTGATTTGGGGTCCCGGAGCACTAGCACAGATACGCAGTATTTT. Translation gives CASSDLGSRSTSTDTQYF.

The chain uses TRBV20-1 and TRBJ2-3, with 10 positions matching TRBD2. Germline trimming cut 2 bases from V and 1 base from J; bases unmatched to any gene: 6. In germline, CDR1 is DFQATT, CDR2 SNEGSKA (reference sequence). The CDR3 runs 16 residues. The CDR3 here is CSARLAGVGGTDTQYF. CDR3 in DNA: TGCAGTGCTAGACTAGCGGGAGTTGGAGGCACAGATACGCAGTATTTT.

V gene TRBV5-5 combines with J gene TRBJ2-3; D ambiguous. Germline V gene data show CDR1 as SGHKS and CDR2 as YYEKEE (reference sequence). The V and J ends lost 5 bases and 5 bases respectively, with 15 bases between them. The CDR3 length is 14 residues. The DNA for the CDR3 is TGTGCCAGCAGTCCCCGGGCGTTCCTAGATACGCAGTATTTT. This translates into CASSPRAFLDTQYF.

With respect to this clonotype: Sequence at one end of the junction differs from germline and may be a read error. The chain recombines TRBV4-2 with TRBJ2-2; a weak D match, TRBD2 (7 bases). This CDR3 is 17 amino acids long. Germline V gene sequence: CDR1 LGHNA, CDR2 YNFKEQ. The DNA for the CDR3 is TGTGCCAGCAGCCAAGGGGCGGGGGCCACGAACACCAGGGAGCTGTTTTTT. It encodes CASSQGAGATNTRELFF.